The T cell receptor beta chain under discussion was sequenced for a study of blood T cell repertoires in COVID-19. Across the whole study: The origin of the acute and convalescent COVID-19 samples was the United States, Italy and Spain.

TCRdb's copy holds only in-frame clones and misses some; the assay was immunoSEQ multiplex PCR. The sample shows 90,000 or so clones, about 87% of them seen only once. J gave up 2 bases and V 0 bases, and 1 base lay outside the gene matches. This CDR3 comprises 14 residues. Germline CDR1 is SGHRS and CDR2 is YFSETQ. The sequence derives from a man at least 80 years old with acute or convalescent COVID-19. The specimen sequenced was peripheral blood. The chain combines TRBV5-1 with TRBJ2-7; TRBD1 matches 8 bases. The CDR3 DNA sequence: TGCGCCAGCAGCTTGGTACAGGGGGCCTACGAGCAGTACTTC. Translation: CASSLVQGAYEQYF.